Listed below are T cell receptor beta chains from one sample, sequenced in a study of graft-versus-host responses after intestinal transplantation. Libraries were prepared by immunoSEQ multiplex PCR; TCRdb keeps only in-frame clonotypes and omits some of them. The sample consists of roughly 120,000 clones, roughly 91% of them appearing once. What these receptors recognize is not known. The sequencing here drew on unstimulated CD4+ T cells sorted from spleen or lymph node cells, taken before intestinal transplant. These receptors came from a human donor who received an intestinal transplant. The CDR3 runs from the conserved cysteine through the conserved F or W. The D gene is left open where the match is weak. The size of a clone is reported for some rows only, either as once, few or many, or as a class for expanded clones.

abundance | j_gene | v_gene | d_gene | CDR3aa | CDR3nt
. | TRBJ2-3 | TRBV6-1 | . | CASSVSVSTDTQYF | TGTGCCAGCAGTGTCAGCGTGTCCACAGATACGCAGTATTTT
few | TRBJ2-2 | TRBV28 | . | CASKSKNTGELFF | TGTGCCAGCAAGAGCAAGAACACCGGGGAGCTGTTTTTT
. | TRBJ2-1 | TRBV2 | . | CASSDTGNNEQFF | TGTGCCAGTTCAGACACAGGGAACAATGAGCAGTTCTTC
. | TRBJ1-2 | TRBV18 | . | CASSPRTVNYGYTF | TGTGCCAGCTCACCCCGGACAGTAAACTATGGCTACACCTTC
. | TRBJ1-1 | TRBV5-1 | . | CASRGNIEAFF | TGCGCCAGCAGGGGGAATATTGAAGCTTTCTTT
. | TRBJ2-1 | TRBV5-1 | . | CASSSGRGEQFF | TGCGCCAGCAGCTCCGGACGGGGTGAGCAGTTCTTC
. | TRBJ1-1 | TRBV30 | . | CAWMKGPNTEAFF | TGTGCCTGGATGAAGGGCCCAAACACTGAAGCTTTCTTT
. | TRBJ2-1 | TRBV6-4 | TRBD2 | CASSDSAAGGYNEQFF | TGTGCCAGCAGTGACTCGGCCGCGGGGGGCTACAATGAGCAGTTCTTC
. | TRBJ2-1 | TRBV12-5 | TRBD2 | CASGLVLAGGVNEQFF | TGTGCTAGTGGTTTGGTACTAGCGGGAGGGGTCAATGAGCAGTTCTTC
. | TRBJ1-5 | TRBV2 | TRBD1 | CASSRDRADQPQHF | TGTGCCAGCAGTCGGGACAGGGCCGATCAGCCCCAGCATTTT
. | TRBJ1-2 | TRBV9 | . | CASSVVGTYRNGHGYTF | TGTGCCAGCAGCGTAGTAGGGACCTACAGGAACGGACATGGCTACACCTTC
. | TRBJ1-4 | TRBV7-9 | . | CASSLMGIGSDEKLFF | TGTGCCAGCAGCTTAATGGGTATCGGTTCTGATGAAAAACTGTTTTTT
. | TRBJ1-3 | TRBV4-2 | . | CASSQVGPGGYSGNTIYF | TGTGCCAGCAGCCAAGTGGGGCCGGGCGGGTACTCTGGAAACACCATATATTTT
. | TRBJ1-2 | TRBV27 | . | CASKSLEAYGYTF | TGTGCCAGCAAATCTTTAGAGGCTTATGGCTACACCTTC
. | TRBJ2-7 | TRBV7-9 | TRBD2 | CASSPSGSSGSVGEQYF | TGTGCCAGCAGCCCCTCAGGCAGTAGCGGGAGCGTCGGCGAGCAGTACTTC
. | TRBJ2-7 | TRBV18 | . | CASSPGASSYEQYF | TGTGCCAGCTCACCGGGGGCTAGCTCCTACGAGCAGTACTTC
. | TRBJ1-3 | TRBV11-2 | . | CASRSQGAGNTIYF | TGTGCCAGCAGGTCGCAGGGCGCTGGAAACACCATATATTTT
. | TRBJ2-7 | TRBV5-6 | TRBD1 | CASSLLGTGVKEQYF | TGTGCCAGCAGCTTGTTGGGGACAGGAGTCAAAGAGCAGTACTTC
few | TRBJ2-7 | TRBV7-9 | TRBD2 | CASSLAGTSGTAYEQYF | TGTGCCAGCAGCTTAGCGGGGACTAGCGGAACTGCCTACGAGCAGTACTTC
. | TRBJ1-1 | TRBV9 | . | CASSVAGPNTEAFF | TGTGCCAGCAGCGTAGCAGGGCCGAACACTGAAGCTTTCTTT
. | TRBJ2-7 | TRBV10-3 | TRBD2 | CAIGTSGGEQYF | TGTGCCATCGGGACTAGCGGGGGCGAGCAGTACTTC
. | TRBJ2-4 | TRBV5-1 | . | CASSLEGNIQYF | TGCGCCAGCAGCTTGGAAGGAAACATTCAGTACTTC
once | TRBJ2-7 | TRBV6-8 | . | CASSYPTLCGPPGSYEQYF | TGTGCCAGCAGTTACCCTACCCTATGCGGGCCTCCGGGATCCTACGAGCAGTACTTC
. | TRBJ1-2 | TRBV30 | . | CAWRSEDGDYGYTF | TGTGCCTGGAGATCCGAGGACGGGGACTATGGCTACACCTTC
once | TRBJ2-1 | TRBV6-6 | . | CASRYRDPRSYNEQFF | TGTGCCAGCAGGTACCGGGACCCTCGCTCCTACAATGAGCAGTTCTTC
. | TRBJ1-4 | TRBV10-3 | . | CAISGGFNEKLFF | TGTGCCATCAGTGGGGGATTTAATGAAAAACTGTTTTTT
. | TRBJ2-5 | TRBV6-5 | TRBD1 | CASSPRQGAGETQYF | TGTGCCAGCAGTCCTCGACAGGGGGCAGGGGAGACCCAGTACTTC
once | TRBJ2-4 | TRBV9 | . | CASSESTQSAKNIQYF | TGTGCCAGCAGCGAATCCACCCAATCAGCCAAAAACATTCAGTACTTC
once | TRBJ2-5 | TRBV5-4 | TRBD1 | CASSGAPTGQETQYF | TGTGCCAGCAGCGGGGCCCCGACAGGGCAAGAGACCCAGTACTTC
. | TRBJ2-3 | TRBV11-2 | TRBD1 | CASSPGQGAILDTQYF | TGTGCCAGCAGCCCAGGACAGGGGGCAATATTAGATACGCAGTATTTT
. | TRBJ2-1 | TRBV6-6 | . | CASSLPGRNEQFF | TGTGCCAGCAGTTTACCGGGCCGCAATGAGCAGTTCTTC
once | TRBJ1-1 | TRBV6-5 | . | CASSYSWGGSEAFF | TGTGCCAGCAGCTATAGTTGGGGGGGCAGTGAAGCTTTCTTT
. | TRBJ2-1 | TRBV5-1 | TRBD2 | CASSLGRAGGNEQFF | TGCGCCAGCAGCTTGGGTCGGGCGGGAGGGAATGAGCAGTTCTTC
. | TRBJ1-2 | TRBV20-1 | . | CSATQDGYTF | TGCAGTGCTACCCAGGATGGCTACACCTTC
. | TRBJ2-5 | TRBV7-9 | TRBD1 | CASSFFNDRDRETQYF | TGTGCCAGCAGCTTCTTCAATGACAGGGACCGGGAGACCCAGTACTTC
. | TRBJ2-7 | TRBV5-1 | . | CASSLAGGNEQYF | TGCGCCAGCAGCTTGGCTGGGGGTAACGAGCAGTACTTC
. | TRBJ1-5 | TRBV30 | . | CAWRDGHLLTQPQHF | TGTGCCTGGAGAGATGGACACCTCCTTACTCAGCCCCAGCATTTT
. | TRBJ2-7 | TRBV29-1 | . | CSVGLGEQYF | TGCAGCGTTGGTCTGGGGGAGCAGTACTTC
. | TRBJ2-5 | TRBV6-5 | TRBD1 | CASSPDRGRETQYF | TGTGCCAGCAGTCCGGACAGGGGAAGGGAGACCCAGTACTTC
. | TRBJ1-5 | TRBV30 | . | CAWSVRGNQPQHF | TGTGCCTGGAGTGTGAGGGGCAATCAGCCCCAGCATTTT
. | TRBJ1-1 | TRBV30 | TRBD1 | CAWNRGDTEAFF | TGTGCCTGGAACAGGGGGGACACTGAAGCTTTCTTT
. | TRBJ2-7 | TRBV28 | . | CASFDRDNYEQYF | TGTGCCAGCTTCGATCGGGACAACTACGAGCAGTACTTC
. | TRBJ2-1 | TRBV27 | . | CASSSGPYNEQFF | TGTGCCAGCAGTTCCGGACCATACAATGAGCAGTTCTTC
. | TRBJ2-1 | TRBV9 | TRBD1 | CASSVAVGGQGRNEQFF | TGTGCCAGCAGCGTAGCTGTAGGGGGACAGGGGCGCAATGAGCAGTTCTTC
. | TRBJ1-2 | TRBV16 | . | CASSPGQRGDYGYTF | TGTGCCAGCAGCCCCGGACAGAGGGGGGACTATGGCTACACCTTC
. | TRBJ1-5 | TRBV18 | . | CASSPSVGPQHF | TGTGCCAGCTCACCCTCTGTGGGGCCCCAGCATTTT
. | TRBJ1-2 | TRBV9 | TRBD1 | CASSARDRGDYGYTF | TGTGCCAGCAGCGCCCGGGACAGGGGCGACTATGGCTACACCTTC
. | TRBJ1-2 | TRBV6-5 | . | CASSSDGFTNYGYTF | TGTGCCAGCAGTTCGGACGGCTTTACTAACTATGGCTACACCTTC
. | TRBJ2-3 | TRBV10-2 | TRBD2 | CASSRLAGGPGDTQYF | TGCGCCAGCAGCAGACTAGCGGGAGGGCCGGGGGATACGCAGTATTTT
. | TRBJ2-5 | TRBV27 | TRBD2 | CASSSTSMTQYF | TGTGCCAGCAGTTCGACTAGCATGACCCAGTACTTC
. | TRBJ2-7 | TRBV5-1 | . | CASSLGASYEQYF | TGCGCCAGCAGCTTGGGGGCATCCTACGAGCAGTACTTC